This TCR beta chain was observed in a study of T cells after yellow fever vaccination. The V gene's germline CDR1 is SGHVS and CDR2 FNYEAQ. CDR3 size: 17 residues. The V and J ends lost 5 bases and 0 bases, in that order; junction bases with no gene match: 12. TCRdb processed the 5' RACE reads anew with MiXCR; each CDR3 protein has one entry. This sample has 300,000 to 400,000 distinct CDR3 sequences, with over 8% found just once. There are a few counts of this clonotype. The origin of this receptor is a man in his late teens or twenties who received the YFV17D yellow fever vaccine. This rearrangement joins TRBV7-6 to TRBJ2-7; 8 nucleotides line up with TRBD2. The sequencing here drew on PBMCs, taken on the day of the first yellow fever vaccination. This CDR3 is CASSRLAYDQSSYEQYF. The CDR3 DNA reads as TGTGCCAGCAGCCGACTAGCGTACGACCAAAGCTCCTACGAGCAGTACTTC. The full variable domain, its missing parts supplied by reference TRBV7-6 and TRBJ2-7, is GAGVSQSPRYKVTKRGQDVALRCDPISGHVSLYWYRQALGQGPEFLTYFNYEAQQDKSGLPNDRFSAERPEGSISTLTIQRTEQRDSAMYRCASSRLAYDQSSYEQYFGPGTRLTVT.